These T cell receptor beta chains were read from a single sample in a study of vaccination effects on CD4 cells after COVID-19. Their antigens are not known. Data came from immunoSEQ multiplex PCR; TCRdb stores just in-frame clones and leaves some out. Of tens of thousands of clones in the sample, 73% were seen once. Material: CD4+ T cells from PBMCs cultured with HCoV-229E spike peptides, obtained after COVID-19 vaccination. The origin of the receptors is a human donor who received a COVID-19 vaccine. The CDR3 runs from the conserved cysteine through the conserved F or W. A D gene is named only where the DNA matches it firmly. Size is omitted from some rows. Given values are once, few, many or a class for expanded clones.

>.|TRBJ1-4|.|TRBV10-2
CASSVGRGEKLFF
TGCGCCAGCAGTGTGGGGCGCGGTGAAAAACTGTTTTTT
>.|TRBJ1-1|.|TRBV4-1
CASSYTGTPNTEAFF
TGCGCCAGCAGCTATACAGGGACCCCGAACACTGAAGCTTTCTTT
>.|TRBJ1-5|few|TRBV12-3/TRBV12-4
CASSRTSNQPQHF
TGTGCCAGCAGTCGAACCAGCAATCAGCCCCAGCATTTT
>TRBD1|TRBJ1-1|.|TRBV10-3
CAISPTGETEAFF
TGTGCCATCAGTCCGACAGGGGAAACTGAAGCTTTCTTT
>TRBD1|TRBJ2-2|few|TRBV18
CASSARVTGVTGELFF
TGTGCCAGCTCAGCCCGGGTCACAGGGGTCACCGGGGAGCTGTTTTTT
>.|TRBJ1-1|.|TRBV19
CASSTPFLRGAEAFF
TGTGCCAGTAGTACTCCGTTCTTGAGAGGGGCTGAAGCTTTCTTT
>TRBD2|TRBJ2-1|.|TRBV6-1
CASREGLAVNNEQFF
TGTGCCAGCAGGGAAGGACTAGCGGTAAACAATGAGCAGTTCTTC
>.|TRBJ2-2|.|TRBV29-1
CSVEVNFGELFF
TGCAGCGTTGAAGTGAATTTCGGGGAGCTGTTTTTT
>.|TRBJ2-5|.|TRBV6-5
CASRKGRWRETQYF
TGTGCCAGCAGAAAGGGGAGATGGAGGGAGACCCAGTACTTC
>.|TRBJ1-1|once|TRBV5-6
CASSLERGRAEAFF
TGTGCCAGCAGCTTGGAGAGAGGGAGGGCTGAAGCTTTCTTT
>.|TRBJ1-2|.|TRBV5-6
CASSLLRAVYGYTF
TGTGCCAGCAGCTTGTTGAGGGCAGTCTATGGCTACACCTTC
>.|TRBJ2-2|.|TRBV6-5
CASSWGPTGELFF
TGTGCCAGCAGTTGGGGGCCTACCGGGGAGCTGTTTTTT
>TRBD2|TRBJ2-1|.|TRBV6-2/TRBV6-3
CASSYSPTGLAGGADNEQFF
TGTGCCAGCAGTTACTCGCCTACCGGACTAGCGGGGGGTGCGGACAATGAGCAGTTCTTC
>.|TRBJ1-1|.|TRBV28
CASSRQGFTEAFF
TGTGCCAGCAGTCGGCAGGGTTTCACTGAAGCTTTCTTT